These T cell receptor beta chains were read from a single sample in a study of graft-versus-host responses after intestinal transplantation. The antigens for these receptors are not known. This table comes from immunoSEQ multiplex PCR, and its TCRdb copy is limited to in-frame clones, with some not included. The sample records 84,000 or so clones, about four fifths being singletons. Sequenced material: unstimulated CD4+ T cells sorted from spleen or lymph node cells, taken before intestinal transplant. Receptors originate from a human donor who received an intestinal transplant. The CDR3 runs from the conserved cysteine through the conserved F or W. The D gene is left open where the match is weak. The size field is filled for only some rows; it gives once, few, many or a size class.

v_gene	abundance	j_gene	d_gene	CDR3nt	CDR3aa
TRBV18	NA	TRBJ2-6	NA	TGTGCCAGCTCACTTCGCGGCAGGGGCCTCTCTGGGGCCAACGTCCTGACTTTC	CASSLRGRGLSGANVLTF
TRBV29-1	NA	TRBJ1-1	TRBD1	TGCAGCGGAGCGGGACAGGTTGGCACTGAAGCTTTCTTT	CSGAGQVGTEAFF
TRBV28	NA	TRBJ1-3	TRBD1	TGTGCCAGCAGTTCCCGAACGGGACAGGGTAGAAACACCATATATTTT	CASSSRTGQGRNTIYF
TRBV28	NA	TRBJ1-2	NA	TGTGCCAGCAGGCAAGGACTTAGCTATGGCTACACCTTC	CASRQGLSYGYTF
TRBV15	few	TRBJ2-3	NA	TGTGCCATCTCAAAGGGGCTAACAGATACGCAGTATTTT	CAISKGLTDTQYF
TRBV6-1	NA	TRBJ2-1	NA	TGTGCCAGCAGTGAATCACAGGGATCCTACAATGAGCAGTTCTTC	CASSESQGSYNEQFF
TRBV18	NA	TRBJ2-5	NA	TGTGCCAGCTCACGCTCCTGGGGCGAGACCCAGTACTTC	CASSRSWGETQYF
TRBV7-9	NA	TRBJ2-7	TRBD1	TGTGCCAGCAGCCCACTGGGACAGTCCTACGAGCAGTACTTC	CASSPLGQSYEQYF
TRBV10-3	NA	TRBJ1-5	NA	TGTGCCATCAGTGAGTCGCAGGGATCCAATCAGCCCCAGCATTTT	CAISESQGSNQPQHF
TRBV9	NA	TRBJ2-5	TRBD1	TGTGCCAGCAGCGGGGGCCCGGACAGGGGGGAGACCCAGTACTTC	CASSGGPDRGETQYF
TRBV25-1	NA	TRBJ2-3	NA	TGTGCCAGCAGTGAATTCGGGCAGGGGCGTCGCACAGATACGCAGTATTTT	CASSEFGQGRRTDTQYF
TRBV6-1	NA	TRBJ2-5	TRBD2	TGTGCCAGCAGCGCTAGCGGGGGAGTGGAGACCCAGTACTTC	CASSASGGVETQYF